The T cell receptor (beta chain) described here comes from a study of cytomegalovirus exposure and HLA in healthy donors (TCRdb year 2017). Context from the whole study: According to a later analysis, one platform produced both the roughly 130 validation repertoires and the 730 or so repertoires of the first cohort. The aim of the study was to test whether cataloging public T cell receptors could identify signatures of past pathogen exposure. In addition to the first cohort of 650 to 750 subjects, a separate validation cohort of approximately 110 different subjects was used. High-throughput TCR immunosequencing, statistical association of individual TCRs with disease status, and machine learning were combined to predict cytomegalovirus infection status. Broader findings and caveats from the paper: Most TCR sequences were seen in very few donors, while some public TCRs were found in many individuals. In vitro tests confirmed that a few of the cytomegalovirus-associated TCR beta chains recognize cytomegalovirus antigens. Cytomegalovirus status was reported to be diagnosed by the classifier with high specificity and sensitivity in both the original and validation cohorts. A total of 150 or so TCR beta chains were listed by the study as associated with cytomegalovirus. The authors suggested that the approach could potentially be generalized to other disease states and immunological phenotypes. The validation cohort had no HLA typing available for a later analysis, so co-occurrence within that cohort was assessed over all 120 or so repertoires. A later analysis found that TCRs clustered in the first cohort also tended to co-occur in the 130 or so validation repertoires, with about 94% of cluster scores above 0.

For this clone: No antigen is known for it. No base quality information exists; no much larger clone differs at one position.

Libraries came from the immunoSEQ multiplex PCR assay. Per the source publication's procedure: A statistical classification framework was built for diagnosing cytomegalovirus status from the catalog of TCR beta chain sequences. Drawn from immuneACCESS, this table holds only the in-frame rearrangements with V and J called that TCRdb kept. Clones are partly lost; checked studies trace under half to an unresolved V gene and leave the rest unexplained. V and J calls and clone size are given by that table; D and trimming were obtained from the DNA. Present in this sample are roughly 73,000 clones, approximately 95% of which were seen just once. Of the sample, about 1.6% is held by the ten largest clones. Donors formed part of the validation cohort, which comprised 120 subjects and was distinct from the first cohort of several hundred subjects. V lost 0 bases and J lost 6 bases, and the count of bases not matched to a germline gene is 4. From the cysteine up to the phenylalanine, the CDR3 has a length of 17 residues. The entry retains the CDR3 DNA only, 51 bases that are in frame from base 1. As encoded in the germline V gene, CDR1 is MGHRA while CDR2 is YSYEKL.

This receptor was taken from a man aged 18 to 30 in good health and CMV-seropositive. The chain is encoded by TRBV4-1 joined to TRBJ2-2; 13 of the junction bases match TRBD2. Material: PBMCs. The CDR3 sequence is CASSQDRTSGRSGELFF. The bases read TGCGCCAGCAGCCAAGATAGGACTAGCGGGAGATCCGGGGAGCTGTTTTTT.